The clone carrying this TCR beta chain has at least ten counts. The antigen remains undetermined. Reverse transcription of extracted RNA yielded cDNA, which provided the sequencing template. Clones were sequenced by immunoSEQ multiplex PCR, and TCRdb holds only the in-frame ones, with some missing. The sample lists 90,000 to 150,000 clones, about half seen once, with 0.46% in the top ten. The CDR3 is made up of 14 amino acids. Per the germline V gene, CDR1 is SQVTM and CDR2 is ANQGSEA. Trimming took off 8 bases at V and 0 bases at J, with 16 bases between the two ends. The data stem from a study of CD8+ T cells in alopecia areata. Overall study context: Twice daily, treated patients received 5 to 10 mg of oral tofacitinib.

Points from the study as a whole: Lesional scalp, especially alopecia totalis/universalis, showed higher clonality than normal scalp.

Regarding treatment: oral pan-JAK inhibitor, 5-10 mg twice daily. Sequenced here: CD4+ T cells sorted from blood, sampled at week 4, from a patient treated with tofacitinib. This receptor was taken from a human donor with alopecia areata. The chain recombines TRBV29-1 with TRBJ1-1; D is unclear. The CDR3 protein is CSHTLNPLNTEAFF. The CDR3 DNA is TGCAGCCATACCTTAAATCCGCTGAACACTGAAGCTTTCTTT.